This record concerns one T cell receptor beta chain sequence. Its antigen remains unidentified. The sample is drawn from a study of T-cell memory formation after mild COVID-19. The study's findings and limits: Among CD4+ contracting clones, most were CM and EM, and CD8+ ones EMRA.

TCRdb re-derived calls from the 5' RACE reads in MiXCR, one entry per CDR3 protein. The table has some 270,000 distinct CDR3 sequences, 15% seen once. The CDR3 contains 12 residues. The V gene's germline CDR1 is SQVTM and CDR2 ANQGSEA. The ends were cut back, 7 bases at V and 4 bases at J, with 13 bases in the middle. This chain joins TRBV29-1 and TRBJ2-5; perhaps TRBD1 as D (5 bases). The TCR comes from an adult woman who had mild COVID-19 (a few samples of this study predate the infection). Cell type and time point are not known. The sequenced material came from PBMCs or a T cell subset sorted from them (not recorded which). CDR3 DNA sequence: TGCAGCGGCGACAGAGTAGGAGAGACCCAGTACTTC. Residues: CSGDRVGETQYF.